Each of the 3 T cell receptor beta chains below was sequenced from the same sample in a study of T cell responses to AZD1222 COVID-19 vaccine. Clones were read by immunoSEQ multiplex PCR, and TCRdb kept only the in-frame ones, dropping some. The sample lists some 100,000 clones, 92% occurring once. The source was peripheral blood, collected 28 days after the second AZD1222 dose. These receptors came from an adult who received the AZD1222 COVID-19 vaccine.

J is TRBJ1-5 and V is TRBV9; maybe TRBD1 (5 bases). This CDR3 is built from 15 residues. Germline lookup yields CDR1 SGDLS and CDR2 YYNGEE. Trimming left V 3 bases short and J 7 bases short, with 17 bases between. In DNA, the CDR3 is TGTGCCAGCAGCGACAGGATTCGCATCTACCAGCCCCAGCATTTT. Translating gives CASSDRIRIYQPQHF.

CDR3 protein: CATGGGGTDYSPLHF. CDR3 bases: TGTGCCACCGGGGGAGGGGGGACCGATTATTCACCCCTCCACTTT. J is TRBJ1-6 and V is TRBV11-2; the D gene is possibly TRBD1 (6 bases). The CDR3 is made up of 15 amino acids. Trimming left V 10 bases short and J 8 bases short, with 21 bases between. Germline V gene data show CDR1 as SGHAT and CDR2 as FQNNGV. The complete variable domain, with remaining parts taken from reference TRBV11-2 and TRBJ1-6, reads EAGVAQSPRYKIIEKRQSVAFWCNPISGHATLYWYQQILGQGPKLLIQFQNNGVVDDSQLPKDRFSAERLKGVDSTLKIQPAKLEDSAVYLCATGGGGTDYSPLHFGNGTRLTVT.

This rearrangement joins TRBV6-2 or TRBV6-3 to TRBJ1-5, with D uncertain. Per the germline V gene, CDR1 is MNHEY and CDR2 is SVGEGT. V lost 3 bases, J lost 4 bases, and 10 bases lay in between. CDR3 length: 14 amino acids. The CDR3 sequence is CASSYSTANQPQHF. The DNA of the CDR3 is TGTGCCAGCAGTTATTCGACGGCAAATCAGCCCCAGCATTTT.